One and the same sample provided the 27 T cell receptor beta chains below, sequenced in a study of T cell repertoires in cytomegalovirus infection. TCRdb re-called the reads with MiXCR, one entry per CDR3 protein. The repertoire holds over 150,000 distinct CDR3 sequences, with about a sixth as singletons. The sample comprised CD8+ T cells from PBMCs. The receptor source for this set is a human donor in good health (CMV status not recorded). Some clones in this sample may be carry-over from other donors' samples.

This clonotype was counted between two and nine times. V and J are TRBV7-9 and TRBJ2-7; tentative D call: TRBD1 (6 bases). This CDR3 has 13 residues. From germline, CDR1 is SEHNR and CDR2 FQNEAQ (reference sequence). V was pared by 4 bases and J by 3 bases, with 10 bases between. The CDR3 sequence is CASSSRGLYEQYF. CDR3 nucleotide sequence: TGTGCCAGCAGCTCCAGGGGCCTCTACGAGCAGTACTTC.

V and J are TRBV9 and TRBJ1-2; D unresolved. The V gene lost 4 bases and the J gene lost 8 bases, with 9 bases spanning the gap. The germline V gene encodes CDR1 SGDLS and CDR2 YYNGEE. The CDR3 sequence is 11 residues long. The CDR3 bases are TGTGCCAGCAGCTCGCGCAGCGGCTACACCTTC. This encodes CASSSRSGYTF.

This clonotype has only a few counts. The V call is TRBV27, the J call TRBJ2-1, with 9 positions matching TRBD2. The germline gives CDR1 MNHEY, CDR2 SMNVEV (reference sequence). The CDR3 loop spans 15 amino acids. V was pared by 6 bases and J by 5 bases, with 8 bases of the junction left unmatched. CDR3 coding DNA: TGTGCCAGCAGCACGGTGCAGCGGGGGGACAATGAGCAGTTCTTC. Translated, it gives CASSTVQRGDNEQFF.

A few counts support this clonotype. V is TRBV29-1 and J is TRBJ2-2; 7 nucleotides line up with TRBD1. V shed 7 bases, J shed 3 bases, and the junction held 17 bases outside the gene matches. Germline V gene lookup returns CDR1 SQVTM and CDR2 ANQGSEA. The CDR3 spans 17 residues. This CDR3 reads CSAVFQRQGKDTGELFF. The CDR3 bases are TGCAGCGCAGTCTTTCAAAGACAGGGAAAGGACACCGGGGAGCTGTTTTTT.

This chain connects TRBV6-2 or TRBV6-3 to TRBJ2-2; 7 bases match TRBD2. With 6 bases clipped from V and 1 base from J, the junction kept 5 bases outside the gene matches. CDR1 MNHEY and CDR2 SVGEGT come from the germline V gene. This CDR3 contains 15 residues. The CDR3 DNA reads TGTGCCAGCAGCCCAAGCGGGGAGAACACCGGGGAGCTGTTTTTT. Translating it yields CASSPSGENTGELFF.

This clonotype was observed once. Here the CDR3 DNA reads TGTGCCAGCAGTGAAGCGGGTCAATCCCGTTTGGGGCCTAATTCACCCCTCCACTTT. Translation gives CASSEAGQSRLGPNSPLHF. The V gene is TRBV2, the J gene TRBJ1-6, with D perhaps TRBD1 (5 bases). Between the trimmed V and J ends, which lost 0 bases and 6 bases, there was a span of 21 bases. This CDR3 contains 19 residues. Germline CDR1 is SNHLY and CDR2 is FYNNEI.

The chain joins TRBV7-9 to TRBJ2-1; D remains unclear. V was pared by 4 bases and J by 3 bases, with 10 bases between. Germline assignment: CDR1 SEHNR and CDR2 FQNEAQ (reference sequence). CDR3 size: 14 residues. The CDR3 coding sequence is TGTGCCAGCAGCTCCTACCGACTCTACAATGAGCAGTTCTTC. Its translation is CASSSYRLYNEQFF. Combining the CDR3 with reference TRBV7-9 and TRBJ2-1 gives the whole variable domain DTGVSQNPRHKITKRGQNVTFRCDPISEHNRLYWYRQTLGQGPEFLTYFQNEAQLEKSRLLSDRFSAERPKGSFSTLEIQRTEQGDSAMYLCASSSYRLYNEQFFGPGTRLTVL.

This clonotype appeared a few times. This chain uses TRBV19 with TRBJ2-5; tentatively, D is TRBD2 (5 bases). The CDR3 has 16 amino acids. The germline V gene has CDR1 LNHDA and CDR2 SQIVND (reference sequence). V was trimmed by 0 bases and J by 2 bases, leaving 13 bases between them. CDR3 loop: CASSIETSQIQETQYF. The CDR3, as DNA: TGTGCCAGTAGTATAGAAACTAGTCAAATACAAGAGACCCAGTACTTC.

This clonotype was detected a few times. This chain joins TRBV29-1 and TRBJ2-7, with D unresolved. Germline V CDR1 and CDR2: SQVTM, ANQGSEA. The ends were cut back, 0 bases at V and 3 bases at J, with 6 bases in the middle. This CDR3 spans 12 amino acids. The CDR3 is CSVEDRIYEQYF. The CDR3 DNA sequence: TGCAGCGTTGAAGACAGGATCTACGAGCAGTACTTC.

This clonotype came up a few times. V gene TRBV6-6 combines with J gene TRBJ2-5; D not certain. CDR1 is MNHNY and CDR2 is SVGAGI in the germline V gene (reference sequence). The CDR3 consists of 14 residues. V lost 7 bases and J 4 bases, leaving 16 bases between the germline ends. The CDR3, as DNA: TGTGCCAGCACCACAACCCGACACCTAGAGACCCAGTACTTC. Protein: CASTTTRHLETQYF.

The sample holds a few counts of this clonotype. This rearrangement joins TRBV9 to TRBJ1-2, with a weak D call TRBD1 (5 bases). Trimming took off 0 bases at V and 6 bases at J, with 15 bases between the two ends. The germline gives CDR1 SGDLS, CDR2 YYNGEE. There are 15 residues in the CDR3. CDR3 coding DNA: TGTGCCAGCAGCGTAGCCCGGACATCGATAGATGGCTACACCTTC. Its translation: CASSVARTSIDGYTF.

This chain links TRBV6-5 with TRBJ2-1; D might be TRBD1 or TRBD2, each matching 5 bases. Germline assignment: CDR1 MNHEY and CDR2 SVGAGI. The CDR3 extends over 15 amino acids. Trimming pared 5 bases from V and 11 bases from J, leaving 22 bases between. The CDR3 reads CASSTLEEWTGQQFF. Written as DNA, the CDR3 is TGTGCCAGCAGTACACTCGAGGAGTGGACGGGGCAGCAGTTCTTC.

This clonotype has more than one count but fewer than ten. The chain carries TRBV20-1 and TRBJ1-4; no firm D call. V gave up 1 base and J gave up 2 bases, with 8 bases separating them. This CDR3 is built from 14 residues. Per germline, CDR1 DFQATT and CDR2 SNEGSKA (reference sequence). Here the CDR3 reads CSARVTDTNEKLFF. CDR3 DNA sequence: TGCAGTGCTAGAGTAACAGACACTAATGAAAAACTGTTTTTT.

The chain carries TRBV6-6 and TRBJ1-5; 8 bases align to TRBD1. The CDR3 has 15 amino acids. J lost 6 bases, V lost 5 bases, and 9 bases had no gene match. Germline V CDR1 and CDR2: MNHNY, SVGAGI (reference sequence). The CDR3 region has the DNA TGTGCCAGCAGTACAGGACAGGGCGGGATTCAGCCCCAGCATTTT. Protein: CASSTGQGGIQPQHF.

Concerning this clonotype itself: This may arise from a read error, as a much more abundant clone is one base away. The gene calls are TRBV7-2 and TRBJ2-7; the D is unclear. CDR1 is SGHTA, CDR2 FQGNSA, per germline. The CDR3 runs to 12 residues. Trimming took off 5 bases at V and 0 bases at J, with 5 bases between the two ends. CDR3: CASSISSYEQYF. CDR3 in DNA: TGTGCCAGCAGCATAAGCTCCTACGAGCAGTACTTC.

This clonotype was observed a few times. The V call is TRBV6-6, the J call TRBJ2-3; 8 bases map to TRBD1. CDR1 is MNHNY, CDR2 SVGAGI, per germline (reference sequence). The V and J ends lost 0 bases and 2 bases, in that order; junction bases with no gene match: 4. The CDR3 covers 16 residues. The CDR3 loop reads CASSYSQGANTDTQYF. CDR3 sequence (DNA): TGTGCCAGCAGTTACTCGCAGGGGGCTAACACAGATACGCAGTATTTT.

The CDR3 reads CATTGGNSPLHF. Here the CDR3 DNA reads TGTGCCACCACGGGCGGGAATTCACCCCTCCACTTT. The chain employs TRBV6-5 and TRBJ1-6; D call uncertain. This CDR3 has 12 residues. The germline CDR1 and CDR2 sequences are MNHEY and SVGAGI. V lost 10 bases, J lost 7 bases, and 11 bases lay in between.

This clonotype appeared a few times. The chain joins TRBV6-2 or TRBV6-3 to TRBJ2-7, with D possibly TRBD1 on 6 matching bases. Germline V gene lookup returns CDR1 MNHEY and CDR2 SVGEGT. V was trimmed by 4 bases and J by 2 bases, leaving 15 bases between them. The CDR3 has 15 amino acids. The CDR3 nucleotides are TGTGCCAGCAGTTGGCCGGACAGCCTGGCCTACGAGCAGTACTTC. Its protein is CASSWPDSLAYEQYF.

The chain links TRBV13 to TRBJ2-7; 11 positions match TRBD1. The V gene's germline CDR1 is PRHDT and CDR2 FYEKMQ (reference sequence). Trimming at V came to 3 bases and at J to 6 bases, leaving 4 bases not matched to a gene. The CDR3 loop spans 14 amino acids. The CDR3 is CASSLGQGEVEQYF. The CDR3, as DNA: TGTGCCAGCAGCTTGGGACAGGGGGAGGTCGAGCAGTACTTC.

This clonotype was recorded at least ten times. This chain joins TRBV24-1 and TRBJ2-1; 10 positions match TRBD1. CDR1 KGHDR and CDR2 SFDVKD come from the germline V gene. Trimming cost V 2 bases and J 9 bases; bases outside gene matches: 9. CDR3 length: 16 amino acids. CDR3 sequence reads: CATSDSGTGAVSEQFF. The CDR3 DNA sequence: TGTGCCACCAGTGATTCCGGGACAGGGGCCGTTAGTGAGCAGTTCTTC.

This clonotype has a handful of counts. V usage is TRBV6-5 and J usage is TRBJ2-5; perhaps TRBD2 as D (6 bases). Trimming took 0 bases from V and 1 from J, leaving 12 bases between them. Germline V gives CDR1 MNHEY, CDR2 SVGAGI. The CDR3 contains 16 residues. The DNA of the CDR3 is TGTGCCAGCAGTTACTCGATCGGGGGTGGCCAAGAGACCCAGTACTTC. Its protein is CASSYSIGGGQETQYF.

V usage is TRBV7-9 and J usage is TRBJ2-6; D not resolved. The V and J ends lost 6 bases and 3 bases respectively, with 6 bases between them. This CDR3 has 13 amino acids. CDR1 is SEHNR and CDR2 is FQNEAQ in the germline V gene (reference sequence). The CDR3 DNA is TGTGCCAGCAGTTCCGTTGGGGCCAACGTCCTGACTTTC. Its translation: CASSSVGANVLTF.

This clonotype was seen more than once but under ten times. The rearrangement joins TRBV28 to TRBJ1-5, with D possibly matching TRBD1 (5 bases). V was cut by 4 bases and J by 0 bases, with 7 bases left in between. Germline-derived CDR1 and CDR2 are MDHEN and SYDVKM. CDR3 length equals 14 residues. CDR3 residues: CASSSTVSNQPQHF. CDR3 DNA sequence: TGTGCCAGCAGTTCGACAGTTAGCAATCAGCCCCAGCATTTT.

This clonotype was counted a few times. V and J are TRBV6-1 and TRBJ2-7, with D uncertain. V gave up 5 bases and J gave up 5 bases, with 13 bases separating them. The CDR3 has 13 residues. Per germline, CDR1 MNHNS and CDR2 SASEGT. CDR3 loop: CASSRRARDEQYF. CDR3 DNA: TGTGCCAGCAGTCGCCGGGCCCGCGACGAGCAGTACTTC.

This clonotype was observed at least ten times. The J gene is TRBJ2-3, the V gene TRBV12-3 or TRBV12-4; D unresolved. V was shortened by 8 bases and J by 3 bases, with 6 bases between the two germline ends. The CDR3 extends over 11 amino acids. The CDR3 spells CASRGTDTQYF. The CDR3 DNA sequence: TGTGCCAGCCGTGGGACAGATACGCAGTATTTT.

In nucleotides, the CDR3 is TGTGCCAGCAGCCCAACCCCGGACAGGCGATTGAACACTGAAGCTTTCTTT. Translated, it gives CASSPTPDRRLNTEAFF. The chain couples TRBV7-2 to TRBJ1-1, with TRBD1 matching over 7 bases. Germline values: CDR1 SGHTA, CDR2 FQGNSA. The junction had 12 bases not matched to a gene; V was cut back by 5 bases and J by 0 bases. CDR3 length: 17 amino acids.

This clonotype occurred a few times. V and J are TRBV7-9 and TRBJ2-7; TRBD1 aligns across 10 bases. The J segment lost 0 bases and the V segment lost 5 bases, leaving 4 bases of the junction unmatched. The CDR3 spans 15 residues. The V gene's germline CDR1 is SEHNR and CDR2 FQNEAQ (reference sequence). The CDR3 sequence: CASSTWDRGSYEQYF. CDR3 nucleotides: TGTGCCAGCAGCACGTGGGACAGGGGCTCCTACGAGCAGTACTTC.